This T cell receptor (beta chain) was identified in a study of blood T cell repertoires in COVID-19. Overall study: The study drew acute and convalescent COVID-19 samples from the United States, Italy and Spain.

TCRdb's copy holds only in-frame clones and misses some; the assay was immunoSEQ multiplex PCR. This repertoire shows under 200,000 clones, approximately 91% found once; its top ten account for about 0.54%. The CDR3 has 13 residues. The chain uses TRBV12-2 and TRBJ2-7; the D call of TRBD2 is as the table states it, not checked on the DNA. TRBV12-2 is a known pseudogene. The TCR comes from a man aged 50-60 years with acute or convalescent COVID-19. What was sequenced was peripheral blood. The CDR3 nucleotides are TGTGCAAGTCGCCCTAGGTGCTTCTACGAGCAGTACGTC. This sequence encodes CASRPRCFYEQYV.